The entry that follows covers one TCR beta chain sequence. Its antigen is not identified. TCRdb's copy holds only in-frame clones and misses some; the assay was immunoSEQ multiplex PCR. This sample has tens of thousands of clones, with 80% to 90% found just once. The data derive from a study of OX40 agonist ivuxolimab in advanced cancers. Study-level information: Patients received ivuxolimab, an agonistic anti-OX40 (CD134) antibody. Study results and caveats: Researchers did not determine the expanded peripheral T cells' antigen specificity. At 0.1 to 3.0 mg/kg, clonal expansion of CD4+ and CD8+ blood T cells had occurred by week 6. Normalized T-cell clonal expansion was also low in a subset of nonresponders.

This CDR3 comprises 16 residues. Trimming removed 2 bases at V and 0 bases at J, with 11 bases between. The V gene's germline CDR1 is MNHEY and CDR2 SVGAGI. Sequencing used CD4+ or CD8+ T cells sorted from blood, obtained in a trial of the OX40 agonist ivuxolimab. The TCR was taken from an adult with an advanced solid tumor such as melanoma, head and neck, liver or kidney cancer. The chain links TRBV6-5 to TRBJ1-3; possibly TRBD1 for D (5 bases). Here the CDR3 DNA reads TGTGCCAGCAGTTACAGGACACCTTCCTCTGGAAACACCATATATTTT. Protein sequence: CASSYRTPSSGNTIYF.